The clone carrying this T cell receptor (beta chain) occurred a few times. No antigen is known for it. Whole-study results and caveats: In terms of TCR gene usage, tumor memory CD4+ T cells clustered together with blood and lymph node memory CD4+ cells, as well as with lymph node naive CD4+ cells. Tumor Treg TCRs overlapped most with tumor naive CD4+ cells.

Semi-nested PCR with Nested Universal Primer A followed constant-region reverse priming of full-length variable regions. Using its own MiXCR run on the 5' RACE reads, TCRdb lists one record per CDR3 protein. The data show about 64,000 distinct CDR3 sequences, under 25% seen once. Input material: memory CD4+ T cells sorted from a lymph node. Subset defined: memory CD4+ T cells, CD4+CD45RO+CD25-. The sequence was collected from a female donor with breast cancer.

The CDR3 sequence is CASSFWTDRSDEQFF. CDR3 bases: TGTGCCAGCAGTTTCTGGACCGACCGAAGCGATGAGCAGTTCTTC. The rearrangement links TRBV12-3 or TRBV12-4 to TRBJ2-1; no clear D gene. The CDR3 covers 15 residues. Trimming took 3 bases from V and 8 from J, leaving 17 bases between them.